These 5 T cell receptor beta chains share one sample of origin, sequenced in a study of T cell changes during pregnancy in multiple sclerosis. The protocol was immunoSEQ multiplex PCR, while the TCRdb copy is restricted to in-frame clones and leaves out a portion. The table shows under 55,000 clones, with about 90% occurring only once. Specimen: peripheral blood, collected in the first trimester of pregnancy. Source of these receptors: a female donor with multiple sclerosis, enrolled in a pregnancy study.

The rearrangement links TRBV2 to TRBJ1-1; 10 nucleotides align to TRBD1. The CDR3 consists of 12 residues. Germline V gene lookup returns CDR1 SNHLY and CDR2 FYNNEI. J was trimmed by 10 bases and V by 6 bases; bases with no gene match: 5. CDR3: CASREDRGRAFF. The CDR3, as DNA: TGTGCCAGCAGGGAGGACAGGGGGAGAGCTTTCTTT.

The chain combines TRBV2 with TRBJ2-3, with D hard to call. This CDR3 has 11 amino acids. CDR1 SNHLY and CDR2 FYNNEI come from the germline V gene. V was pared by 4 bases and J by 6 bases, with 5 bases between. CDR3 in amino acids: CASSALDTQYF. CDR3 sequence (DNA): TGTGCCAGCAGTGCCCTGGATACGCAGTATTTT. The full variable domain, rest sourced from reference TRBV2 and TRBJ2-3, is EPEVTQTPSHQVTQMGQEVILRCVPISNHLYFYWYRQILGQKVEFLVSFYNNEISEKSEIFDDQFSVERPDGSNFTLKIRSTKLEDSAMYFCASSALDTQYFGPGTRLTVL.

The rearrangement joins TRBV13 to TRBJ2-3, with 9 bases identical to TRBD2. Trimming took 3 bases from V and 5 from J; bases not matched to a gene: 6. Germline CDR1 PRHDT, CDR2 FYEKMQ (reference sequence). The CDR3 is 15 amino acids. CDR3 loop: CASSLGLAGKDTQYF. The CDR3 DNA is TGTGCCAGCAGCTTGGGGCTAGCGGGGAAAGATACGCAGTATTTT.

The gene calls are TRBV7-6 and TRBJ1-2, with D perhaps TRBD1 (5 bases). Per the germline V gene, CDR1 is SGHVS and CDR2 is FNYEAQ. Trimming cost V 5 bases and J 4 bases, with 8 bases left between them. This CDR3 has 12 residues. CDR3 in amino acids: CASSPGSYGYTF. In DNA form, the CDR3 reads TGTGCCAGCAGCCCAGGGTCCTATGGCTACACCTTC. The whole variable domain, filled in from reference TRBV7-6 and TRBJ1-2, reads GAGVSQSPRYKVTKRGQDVALRCDPISGHVSLYWYRQALGQGPEFLTYFNYEAQQDKSGLPNDRFSAERPEGSISTLTIQRTEQRDSAMYRCASSPGSYGYTFGSGTRLTVV.

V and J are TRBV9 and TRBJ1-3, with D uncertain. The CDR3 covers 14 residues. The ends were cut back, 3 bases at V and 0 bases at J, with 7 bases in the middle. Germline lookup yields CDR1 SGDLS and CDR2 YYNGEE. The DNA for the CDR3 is TGTGCCAGCAGCGCGTGGCCCTCTGGAAACACCATATATTTT. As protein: CASSAWPSGNTIYF.